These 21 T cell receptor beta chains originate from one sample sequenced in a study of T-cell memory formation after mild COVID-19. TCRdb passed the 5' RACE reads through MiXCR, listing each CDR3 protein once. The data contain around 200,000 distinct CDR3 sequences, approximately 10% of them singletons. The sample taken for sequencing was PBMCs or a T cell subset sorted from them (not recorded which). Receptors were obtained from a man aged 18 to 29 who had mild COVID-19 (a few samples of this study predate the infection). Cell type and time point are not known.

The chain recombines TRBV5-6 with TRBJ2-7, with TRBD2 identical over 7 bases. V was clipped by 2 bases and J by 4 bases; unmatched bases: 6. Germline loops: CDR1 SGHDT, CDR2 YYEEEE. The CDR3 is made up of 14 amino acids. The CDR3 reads CASSFASGDYEQYV. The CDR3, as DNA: TGTGCCAGCAGCTTCGCTAGCGGCGATTACGAGCAGTACGTC.

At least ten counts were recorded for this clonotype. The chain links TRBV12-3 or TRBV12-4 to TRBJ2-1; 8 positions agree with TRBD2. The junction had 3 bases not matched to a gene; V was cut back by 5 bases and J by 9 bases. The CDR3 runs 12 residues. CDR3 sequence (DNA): TGTGCCAGCAGTGGACTAGCATTTGAGCAGTTCTTC. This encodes CASSGLAFEQFF.

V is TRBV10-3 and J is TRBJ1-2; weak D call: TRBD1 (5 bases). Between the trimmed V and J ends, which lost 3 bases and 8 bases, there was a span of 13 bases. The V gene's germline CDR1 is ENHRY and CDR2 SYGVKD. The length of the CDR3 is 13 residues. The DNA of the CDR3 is TGTGCCATCAGTGAACGACAGATCTACGGCTACACCTTC. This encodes CAISERQIYGYTF.

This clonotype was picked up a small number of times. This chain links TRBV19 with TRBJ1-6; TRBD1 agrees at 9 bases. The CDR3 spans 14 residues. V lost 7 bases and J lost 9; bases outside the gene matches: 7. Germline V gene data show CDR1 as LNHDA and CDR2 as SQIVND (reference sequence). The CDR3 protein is CASTIGDRASPLHF. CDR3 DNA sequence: TGTGCCAGTACCATAGGGGACAGGGCTTCACCCCTCCACTTT.

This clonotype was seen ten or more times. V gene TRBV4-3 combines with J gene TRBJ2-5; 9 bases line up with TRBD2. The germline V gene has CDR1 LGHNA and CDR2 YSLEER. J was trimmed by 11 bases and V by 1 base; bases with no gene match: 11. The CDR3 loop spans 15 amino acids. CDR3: CASSQGRTSDNIQYF. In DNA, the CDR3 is TGCGCCAGCAGCCAAGGGAGGACTAGCGACAATATACAGTACTTC.

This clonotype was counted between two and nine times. CDR3 coding DNA: TGCAGTGCTAGAGCCTCGGGACTACCGTACAATGAGCAGTTCTTC. Translated: CSARASGLPYNEQFF. The chain couples TRBV20-1 to TRBJ2-1; 7 bases are shared with TRBD2. The CDR3 has 15 residues. V lost 1 base to trimming and J lost 4 bases; unmatched junction nucleotides: 7. Germline lookup yields CDR1 DFQATT and CDR2 SNEGSKA (reference sequence).

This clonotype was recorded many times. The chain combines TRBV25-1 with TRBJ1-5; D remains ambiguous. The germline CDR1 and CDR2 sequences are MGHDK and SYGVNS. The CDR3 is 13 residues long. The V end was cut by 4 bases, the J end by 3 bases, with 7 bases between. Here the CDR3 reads CASSAAANQPQHF. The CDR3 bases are TGTGCCAGCAGTGCGGCAGCCAATCAGCCCCAGCATTTT.

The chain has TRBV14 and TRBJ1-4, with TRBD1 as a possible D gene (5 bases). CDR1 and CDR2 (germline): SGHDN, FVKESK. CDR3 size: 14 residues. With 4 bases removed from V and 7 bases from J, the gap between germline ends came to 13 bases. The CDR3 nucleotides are TGTGCCAGCAGCCGTAGAACGAGGGGTGAAAAACTGTTTTTT. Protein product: CASSRRTRGEKLFF.

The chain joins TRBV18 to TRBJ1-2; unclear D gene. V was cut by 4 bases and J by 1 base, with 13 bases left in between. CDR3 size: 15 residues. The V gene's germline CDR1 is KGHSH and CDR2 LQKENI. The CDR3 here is CASSQGDGDNYGYTF. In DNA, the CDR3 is TGTGCCAGCTCACAAGGAGACGGGGATAACTATGGCTACACCTTC.

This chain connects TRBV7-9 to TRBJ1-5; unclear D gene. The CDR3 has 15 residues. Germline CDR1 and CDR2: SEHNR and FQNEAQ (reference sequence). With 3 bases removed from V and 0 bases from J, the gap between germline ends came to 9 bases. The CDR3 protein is CASSFDGNSNQPQHF. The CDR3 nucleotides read TGTGCCAGCAGCTTCGACGGGAATAGCAATCAGCCCCAGCATTTT.

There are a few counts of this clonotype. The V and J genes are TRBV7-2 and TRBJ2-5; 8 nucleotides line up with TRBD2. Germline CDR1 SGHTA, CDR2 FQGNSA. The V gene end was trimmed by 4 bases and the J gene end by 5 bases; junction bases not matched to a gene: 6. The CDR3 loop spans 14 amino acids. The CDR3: CASSSSGTRETQYF. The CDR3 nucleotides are TGTGCCAGCAGCTCGTCCGGGACTAGGGAGACCCAGTACTTC. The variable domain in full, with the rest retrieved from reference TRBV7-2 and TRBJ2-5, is GAGVSQSPSNKVTEKGKDVELRCDPISGHTALYWYRQSLGQGLEFLIYFQGNSAPDKSGLPSDRFSAERTGGSVSTLTIQRTQQEDSAVYLCASSSSGTRETQYFGPGTRLLVL.

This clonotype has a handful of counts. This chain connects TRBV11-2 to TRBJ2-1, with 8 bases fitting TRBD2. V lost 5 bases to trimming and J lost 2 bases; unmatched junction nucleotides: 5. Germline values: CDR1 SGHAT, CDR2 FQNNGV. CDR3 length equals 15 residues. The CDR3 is CASSIASGPYNEQFF. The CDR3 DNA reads TGTGCCAGCAGCATCGCTAGCGGGCCCTACAATGAGCAGTTCTTC. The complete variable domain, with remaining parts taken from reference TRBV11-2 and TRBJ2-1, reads EAGVAQSPRYKIIEKRQSVAFWCNPISGHATLYWYQQILGQGPKLLIQFQNNGVVDDSQLPKDRFSAERLKGVDSTLKIQPAKLEDSAVYLCASSIASGPYNEQFFGPGTRLTVL.

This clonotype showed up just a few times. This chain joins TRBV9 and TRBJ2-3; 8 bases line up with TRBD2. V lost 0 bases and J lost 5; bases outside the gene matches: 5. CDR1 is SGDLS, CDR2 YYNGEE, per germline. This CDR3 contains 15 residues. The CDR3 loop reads CASSVDGGVLDTQYF. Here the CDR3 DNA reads TGTGCCAGCAGCGTAGACGGGGGGGTGCTAGATACGCAGTATTTT.

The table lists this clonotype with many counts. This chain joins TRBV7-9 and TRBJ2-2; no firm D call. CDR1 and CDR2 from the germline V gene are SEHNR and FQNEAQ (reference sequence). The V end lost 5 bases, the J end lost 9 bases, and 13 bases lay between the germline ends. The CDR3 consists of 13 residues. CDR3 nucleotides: TGTGCCAGCAGCCTCGACCCCTCCCGGGAGCTGTTTTTT. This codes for CASSLDPSRELFF. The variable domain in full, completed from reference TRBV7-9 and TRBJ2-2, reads DTGVSQNPRHKITKRGQNVTFRCDPISEHNRLYWYRQTLGQGPEFLTYFQNEAQLEKSRLLSDRFSAERPKGSFSTLEIQRTEQGDSAMYLCASSLDPSRELFFGEGSRLTVL.

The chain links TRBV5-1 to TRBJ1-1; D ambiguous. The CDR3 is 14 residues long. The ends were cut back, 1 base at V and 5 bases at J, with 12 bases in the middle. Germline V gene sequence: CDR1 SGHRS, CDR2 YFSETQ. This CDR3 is CASSLYEGRTEAFF. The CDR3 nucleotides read TGCGCCAGCAGCTTGTACGAGGGAAGAACTGAAGCTTTCTTT. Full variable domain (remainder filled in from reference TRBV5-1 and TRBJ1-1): KAGVTQTPRYLIKTRGQQVTLSCSPISGHRSVSWYQQTPGQGLQFLFEYFSETQRNKGNFPGRFSGRQFSNSRSEMNVSTLELGDSALYLCASSLYEGRTEAFFGQGTRLTVV.

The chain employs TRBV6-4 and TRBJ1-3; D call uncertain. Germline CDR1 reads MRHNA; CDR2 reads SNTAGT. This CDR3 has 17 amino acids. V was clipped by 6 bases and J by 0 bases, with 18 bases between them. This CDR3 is CASSPSKALSSGNTIYF. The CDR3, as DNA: TGTGCCAGCAGCCCCTCGAAGGCCCTATCCTCTGGAAACACCATATATTTT.

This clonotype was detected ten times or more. The CDR3: CASSLPDREGGYTF. The CDR3, as DNA: TGTGCCAGCAGCTTACCCGACAGGGAAGGTGGCTACACCTTC. V and J are TRBV7-9 and TRBJ1-2; 7 nucleotides align to TRBD1. Germline trimming cut 2 bases from V and 7 bases from J; bases unmatched to any gene: 7. The CDR3 length is 14 residues. CDR1 SEHNR and CDR2 FQNEAQ come from the germline V gene (reference sequence). The variable domain in full, with the rest retrieved from reference TRBV7-9 and TRBJ1-2, is DTGVSQNPRHKITKRGQNVTFRCDPISEHNRLYWYRQTLGQGPEFLTYFQNEAQLEKSRLLSDRFSAERPKGSFSTLEIQRTEQGDSAMYLCASSLPDREGGYTFGSGTRLTVV.

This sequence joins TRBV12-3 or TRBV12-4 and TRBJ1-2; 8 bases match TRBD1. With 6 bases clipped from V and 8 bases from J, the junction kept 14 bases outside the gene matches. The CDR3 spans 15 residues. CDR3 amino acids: CASRPHQDRAGGYTF. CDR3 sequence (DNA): TGTGCCAGCAGGCCCCATCAGGACAGGGCGGGGGGCTACACCTTC.

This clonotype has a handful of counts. CDR3 DNA: TGTGCCAGCAGCAGAGACAATAACTATGGCTACACCTTC. Protein: CASSRDNNYGYTF. The chain recombines TRBV7-9 with TRBJ1-2; D is uncertain. The CDR3 length is 13 residues. Germline V gives CDR1 SEHNR, CDR2 FQNEAQ (reference sequence). The germline V and J ends were trimmed by 5 bases and 1 base, with 8 bases remaining between them.

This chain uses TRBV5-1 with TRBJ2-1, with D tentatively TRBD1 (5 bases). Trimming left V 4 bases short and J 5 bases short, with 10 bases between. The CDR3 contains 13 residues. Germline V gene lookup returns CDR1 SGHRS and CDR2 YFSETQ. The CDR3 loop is CASSLDTNNEQFF. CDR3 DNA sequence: TGCGCCAGCAGCCTGGACACTAACAATGAGCAGTTCTTC.

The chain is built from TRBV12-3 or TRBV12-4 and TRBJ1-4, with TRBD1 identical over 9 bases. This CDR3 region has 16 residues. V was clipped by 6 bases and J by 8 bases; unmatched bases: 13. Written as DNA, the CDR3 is TGTGCCAGCAGAACAACCGGGACAGGGCGTTTCGAAAAACTGTTTTTT. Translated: CASRTTGTGRFEKLFF.